This T cell receptor (beta chain) was obtained from a study of shared T cell receptors in the human thymus. The length of the CDR3 is 13 residues. Per germline, CDR1 SGHDT and CDR2 YYEEEE. Trimming left V 0 bases short and J 3 bases short, with 6 bases between. Profiled with immunoSEQ multiplex PCR; TCRdb holds only in-frame clones, not every one. The sample has hundreds of thousands of clones; around 89% are singletons. Another study also made use of these data, one on human thymus T cells. That study reports: Immunologically healthy infants in Finland undergoing congenital heart defect surgery were the donors. Surgeons resected thymus tissue during corrective heart surgery. Gene usage (both V and J) appeared biased in thymic and blood repertoires. Related research found strongly overlapping thymic repertoires in unrelated individuals.

J is TRBJ2-5 and V is TRBV5-6; D unclear. The sample was thymocytes. The source is a boy under two years old with a congenital heart defect. The chain's CDR3 is CASSLADKETQYF. As DNA, the CDR3 is TGTGCCAGCAGCTTGGCAGACAAAGAGACCCAGTACTTC.